These 25 T cell receptor beta chains were sequenced from one sample in a study of CD4 and CD8 cells across lung adenocarcinoma regions. MiXCR, run by TCRdb on the PCR reads, gives a single entry per CDR3 protein. The repertoire holds approximately 24,000 distinct CDR3 sequences, with approximately 51% as singletons. Source material: CD8+ T cells from the center of a lung tumor. These receptors were taken from a male donor with lung adenocarcinoma. The CD4 and CD8 labels of this study may be unreliable.

The chain uses TRBV6-1 and TRBJ2-1; tentatively, D is TRBD1 or TRBD2 (6 bases each). The DNA end favors TRBJ2-7, so the J call may be wrong. Germline V lookup: CDR1 MNHNS, CDR2 SASEGT. The CDR3 has 15 residues. CDR3 DNA sequence: TGTGCCAGCGGCATCGGGGGCCGTGACGAAGAGACGCAGTACTTC. This codes for CASGIGGRDEETQYF.

This clonotype was counted ten times or more. This chain connects TRBV7-8 to TRBJ2-3; 7 nucleotides agree with TRBD2. The length of the CDR3 is 19 residues. With V trimmed by 2 bases and J by 4 bases, 18 bases remained unmatched. Germline CDR1 and CDR2: SGHVS and FQNEAQ. The CDR3 loop reads CASSLIVGLAGASADTQYF. DNA for the CDR3: TGTGCCAGCAGCTTAATTGTCGGGCTGGCGGGAGCTTCAGCAGATACGCAGTATTTT.

CDR3 loop: CASSPVFEYGYTF. The CDR3 DNA reads TGTGCCAGCAGTCCCGTGTTCGAGTATGGCTACACCTTC. J is TRBJ1-2 and V is TRBV27; D gene uncertain. The germline V gene has CDR1 MNHEY and CDR2 SMNVEV (reference sequence). V was pared by 5 bases and J by 5 bases, with 12 bases between. The CDR3 contains 13 residues.

This clonotype was counted a few times. The junction does not match germline at one end; this may be a read error. The chain joins TRBV6-5 to TRBJ2-1; D is perhaps TRBD2 (5 bases). CDR3 size: 14 residues. Germline V lookup: CDR1 MNHEY, CDR2 SVGAGI. The CDR3 reads CASSYVGNTGELYF. The CDR3 DNA is TGTGCCAGCAGTTACGTCGGGAACACCGGGGAGCTGTACTTC.

J is TRBJ1-6 and V is TRBV30; 8 bases match TRBD1. Germline trimming cut 3 bases from V and 2 bases from J; bases unmatched to any gene: 15. The germline V gene has CDR1 GTSNPN and CDR2 SVGIG (reference sequence). This CDR3 region has 19 residues. The CDR3 sequence: CAWRDRGQGFVTYNSPLHF. DNA of the CDR3: TGTGCCTGGAGGGACAGAGGACAGGGTTTTGTCACCTATAATTCACCCCTCCACTTT.

This chain uses TRBV30 with TRBJ2-5; maybe TRBD1 (5 bases). TRBJ2-7 matches the DNA end more closely, so the J call is doubtful. Per the germline V gene, CDR1 is GTSNPN and CDR2 is SVGIG (reference sequence). The CDR3 runs to 12 residues. The CDR3 sequence is CAWSRVSLEQYF. The CDR3 DNA follows: TGTGCCTGGAGCAGGGTCTCTCTCGAGCAGTACTTC.

The gene calls are TRBV12-3 or TRBV12-4 and TRBJ2-1; 12 bases are shared with TRBD2. The last part of the DNA fits TRBJ2-7 better; the J call may be wrong. The CDR3 sequence is 14 residues long. In DNA, the CDR3 is TGTGCCAGCAGTTATCTAGCGGGGGGGCGGGAGCAGTACTTC. It translates to CASSYLAGGREQYF.

This chain connects TRBV6-1 to TRBJ2-1; D perhaps matches TRBD2 (6 bases). The J call is uncertain, as TRBJ2-7 better fits the DNA end. CDR1 and CDR2 (germline): MNHNS, SASEGT. The CDR3 has 16 residues. CDR3 loop: CASSETPPAGGGEQYF. CDR3 sequence (DNA): TGTGCCAGCAGTGAAACTCCCCCGGCCGGGGGTGGGGAGCAGTACTTC.

A note on this clonotype: This may be a read error: a much more frequent sequence differs by one nucleotide. V and J are TRBV27 and TRBJ2-1; possible D gene TRBD2, 6 bases. The ends were cut back, 3 bases at V and 10 bases at J, with 19 bases in the middle. The CDR3 sequence is 15 residues long. Looked up from germline, CDR1 is MNHEY and CDR2 is SMNVEV (reference sequence). DNA for the CDR3: TGTGCCAGCAGTTTGAACGGAGGGAATCCCTACGAGCAGTTCTTC. Protein product: CASSLNGGNPYEQFF.

The chain uses TRBV6-1 and TRBJ2-5; 10 bases are a match to TRBD1. Germline assignment: CDR1 MNHNS and CDR2 SASEGT. The V and J ends lost 8 bases and 8 bases, in that order; junction bases with no gene match: 17. The CDR3 length is 16 residues. CDR3 in amino acids: CASGGVGTGDGDTQYF. The CDR3 region has the DNA TGTGCCAGCGGGGGGGTCGGGACAGGGGATGGGGATACCCAGTACTTC.

This clonotype was seen at least ten times. This sequence joins TRBV6-5 and TRBJ1-6; 11 nucleotides line up with TRBD1. The junction had 10 bases not matched to a gene; V was cut back by 2 bases and J by 10 bases. This CDR3 comprises 17 residues. Germline V gives CDR1 MNHEY, CDR2 SVGAGI. The CDR3 protein is CASSYKGWTGGSSPLHF. In DNA, the CDR3 is TGTGCCAGCAGTTACAAAGGTTGGACAGGGGGCAGCTCACCCCTCCACTTT.

Concerning this clonotype itself: The junction shows a germline mismatch at one end, possibly a read error. The chain joins TRBV6-1 to TRBJ2-1; D remains unclear. CDR3 length: 12 residues. The germline V gene encodes CDR1 MNHNS and CDR2 SASEGT. The CDR3 DNA is TGTGCCAGCGGTGTGTACCACAATGAGCAGTACTTT. Encoded protein: CASGVYHNEQYF.

A note on this clonotype: One junction end disagrees with the germline gene, perhaps due to a read error. The J gene is TRBJ2-2, the V gene TRBV27, with 7 bases identical to TRBD2. This CDR3 has 17 amino acids. Per the germline V gene, CDR1 is MNHEY and CDR2 is SMNVEV (reference sequence). For the CDR3, the DNA is TGTGCCAGCAGTTCGGGGATAGCGGGTGTGAACACAGATACGCTGTATTTT. Residues: CASSSGIAGVNTDTLYF.

The rearrangement uses TRBV6-1 and TRBJ2-3; TRBD1 is a possible D gene (5 bases). This CDR3 is built from 14 residues. V lost 8 bases and J 2 bases, leaving 14 bases between the germline ends. Germline lookup yields CDR1 MNHNS and CDR2 SASEGT. For the CDR3, the DNA is TGTGCCAGCCGAGGACACCTATACACAGATACGCAGTATTTT. Amino acid sequence: CASRGHLYTDTQYF.

This clonotype appeared a few times. The chain has TRBV9 and TRBJ2-2; 7 nucleotides align to TRBD2. Unmatched junction bases numbered 7, after V lost 2 bases and J lost 0 bases. CDR1 is SGDLS and CDR2 is YYNGEE in the germline V gene. The CDR3 is 17 amino acids. As DNA, the CDR3 is TGTGCCAGCAGCGTTGGGGAGGGTGCCGCGAACACCGGGGAGCTGTTTTTT. Translation gives CASSVGEGAANTGELFF.

The V gene is TRBV6-5, the J gene TRBJ2-1; D gene unclear. The CDR3 consists of 14 residues. Germline V gene lookup returns CDR1 MNHEY and CDR2 SVGAGI. The V and J ends lost 2 bases and 5 bases respectively, with 10 bases between them. The CDR3 here is CASSYGKPDNEQFF. CDR3 nucleotides: TGTGCCAGCAGTTACGGCAAGCCGGACAATGAGCAGTTCTTC.

CDR3 coding DNA: TGTGCCAGCAGCCTACAGGGGTTAGGGGAAAAACTGTTTTTT. Its protein is CASSLQGLGEKLFF. The gene calls are TRBV14 and TRBJ1-4, with 7 bases aligning to TRBD1. Trimming cost V 4 bases and J 8 bases; bases outside gene matches: 7. CDR3 size: 14 residues. The V gene's germline CDR1 is SGHDN and CDR2 FVKESK.

This clonotype has a handful of counts. The chain employs TRBV6-5 and TRBJ1-2; the D gene is possibly TRBD1 (5 bases). This CDR3 is built from 15 residues. The V end lost 0 bases, the J end lost 7 bases, and 15 bases lay between the germline ends. Germline V gene lookup returns CDR1 MNHEY and CDR2 SVGAGI. CDR3 coding DNA: TGTGCCAGCAGTTACTCGACCGGGACGGTTAGTGGCTACACCTTC. Protein: CASSYSTGTVSGYTF.

DNA of the CDR3: TGTGCCAGCAGTGTGTGGGAGGGCAACGATGAGCAGTTCTTC. This sequence encodes CASSVWEGNDEQFF. The chain combines TRBV6-1 with TRBJ2-1, with 7 bases fitting TRBD2. This CDR3 contains 14 residues. V trimming: 4 bases; J trimming: 8 bases; junction bases outside the gene matches: 8. The germline V gene encodes CDR1 MNHNS and CDR2 SASEGT.

This rearrangement joins TRBV7-6 to TRBJ2-1; D possibly corresponds to TRBD1 (6 bases). The germline V gene encodes CDR1 SGHVS and CDR2 FNYEAQ. The length of the CDR3 is 12 residues. Trimming removed 3 bases at V and 11 bases at J, with 11 bases between. The chain's CDR3 is CASSLGQDKQFF. In DNA form, the CDR3 reads TGTGCCAGCAGCTTGGGACAAGATAAGCAGTTCTTC.

V and J are TRBV6-5 and TRBJ2-3, with TRBD2 matching 7 bases. This CDR3 spans 19 amino acids. V was pared by 0 bases and J by 3 bases, with 15 bases of the junction left unmatched. The germline gives CDR1 MNHEY, CDR2 SVGAGI. The CDR3 sequence is CASSYSSMGEGPRTDTQYF. The CDR3 DNA reads as TGTGCCAGCAGTTACTCGAGTATGGGGGAGGGCCCTCGTACAGATACGCAGTATTTT.

This chain connects TRBV7-2 to TRBJ1-5; weak D call: TRBD1 (6 bases). From germline, CDR1 is SGHTA and CDR2 FQGNSA. The length of the CDR3 is 13 residues. Trimming left V 7 bases short and J 9 bases short, with 16 bases between. The CDR3: CASKAGEKRPQHF. The CDR3 DNA is TGTGCCAGCAAGGCAGGGGAGAAACGGCCCCAGCATTTT.

This clonotype was detected a few times. The chain couples TRBV6-1 to TRBJ2-1; no definite D call. The end of the DNA fits TRBJ2-5 better, so the J call may be wrong. From germline, CDR1 is MNHNS and CDR2 SASEGT. The CDR3 length is 15 residues. The CDR3 protein is CASSEHGFPQETQYF. CDR3 nucleotide sequence: TGTGCCAGCAGTGAGCACGGATTCCCCCAAGAGACCCAGTACTTC.

This chain links TRBV7-2 with TRBJ2-1; TRBD2 aligns across 9 bases. The end of the DNA fits TRBJ2-5 better, so the J call may be wrong. The CDR3 totals 15 residues. CDR1 is SGHTA and CDR2 is FQGNSA in the germline V gene. CDR3 in amino acids: CASSLLAGYQETQYF. CDR3 DNA sequence: TGTGCCAGCAGCCTACTAGCGGGCTACCAAGAGACCCAGTACTTC.

This chain uses TRBV10-3 with TRBJ2-3; TRBD2 matches 7 bases. Germline CDR1 ENHRY, CDR2 SYGVKD. CDR3 length: 15 amino acids. CDR3 protein: CCGGEGEPGPDTQYF. The CDR3 DNA is TGTTGCGGGGGTGAAGGGGAGCCAGGCCCAGATACGCAGTATTTT.